This is a list of T cell receptor beta chains from one sample in a study of cytotoxic CD8 clonotypes in ibrutinib-treated CLL. The method was immunoSEQ multiplex PCR; TCRdb's version includes in-frame clones alone and lacks a portion of them. The sample comprises roughly 63,000 clones, 57% of which are singletons, and about 14% rests with the top ten. The sample here was PBMCs, taken after 12 months of ibrutinib treatment. These receptors originate from a human donor with chronic lymphocytic leukemia. CDR3s include the opening cysteine and the closing phenylalanine or tryptophan. A D gene is named only where the DNA matches it firmly. Not all rows give a size; the values are once, few, many and, for expanded clones, a class.

>TRBV4-2|TRBJ2-7|TRBD1|.
TGTGCCAGCAGCTATGACAGGGGATCCTACTACGAGCAGTACTTC
CASSYDRGSYYEQYF
>TRBV14|TRBJ2-1|TRBD2|few
TGTGCCAGCGCGAGGATGCGGGGGAGCTCCTACAATGAGCAGTTCTTC
CASARMRGSSYNEQFF
>TRBV2|TRBJ1-3|.|.
TGTGCCGTTACTGGGCTTGCGACTGGAAACACCATATATTTT
CAVTGLATGNTIYF
>TRBV7-9|TRBJ1-4|.|.
TGTGCCAGCAGCTTAGGTTTAGGGTTTAATGAAAAACTGTTTTTT
CASSLGLGFNEKLFF
>TRBV5-1|TRBJ2-2|.|.
TGCGCCAGCAGCTTGGAAATAATCGGGGAGCTGTTTTTT
CASSLEIIGELFF
>TRBV7-6|TRBJ2-5|.|.
TGTGCCAGCAGCTCTCTGGGCGTGTATAGCGGTTCAGAGACCCAGTACTTC
CASSSLGVYSGSETQYF
>TRBV11-2|TRBJ2-6|TRBD2|many
TGTGCCAGCAGCTTAGAGGCCTTCATAGCGGGATTCTCTGGGGCCAACGTCCTGACTTTC
CASSLEAFIAGFSGANVLTF
>TRBV6-1|TRBJ2-5|TRBD2|.
TGTGCCAGCAGTGAAGTTTGGGCGGGGGGATCGTGGGAGACCCAGTACTTC
CASSEVWAGGSWETQYF
>TRBV28|TRBJ2-6|TRBD1|.
TGTGCCAGCAGAGGGTTACAGGGACAGGTCTCTGGGGCCAACGTCCTGACTTTC
CASRGLQGQVSGANVLTF
>TRBV5-1|TRBJ2-1|TRBD2|.
TGCGCCAGCAGCTTGGTGCTAGCGGGAGATGGTGAGCAGTTCTTC
CASSLVLAGDGEQFF
>TRBV5-6|TRBJ2-7|TRBD1|few
TGTGCCAGCAGCCTACCGGGACAGGGGCATTACGAGCAGTACTTC
CASSLPGQGHYEQYF
>TRBV23-1|TRBJ2-1|.|once
TGCGCCATTTCGGGGCAGAGCTCCTACAATGAGCAGTTCTTC
CAISGQSSYNEQFF
>TRBV6-6|TRBJ2-3|TRBD1|.
TGTGCCAGCACCGAGGACAGGGCCCTCACAGATACGCAGTATTTT
CASTEDRALTDTQYF